The 16 T cell receptor beta chains reported below all come from one sample, sequenced in a study of cytomegalovirus exposure and HLA in healthy donors. Use of 60 Vbeta and 13 Jbeta primers characterized the PCR. Sequencing used immunoSEQ multiplex PCR; TCRdb keeps in-frame clones, though not all of them. The sample has roughly 120,000 clones; about 68% are singletons. The sample was PBMCs. The receptors shown here come from a woman aged 40-49 years in good health and CMV-seropositive.

The CDR3 loop is CASSEDWNQPQHF. CDR3 nucleotides: TGTGCCAGCAGTGAGGACTGGAATCAGCCCCAGCATTTT. The chain joins TRBV6-1 to TRBJ1-5; D is ambiguous. The CDR3 sequence is 13 residues long. The germline V gene encodes CDR1 MNHNS and CDR2 SASEGT. Trimming took off 3 bases at V and 4 bases at J, with 7 bases between the two ends.

This clone appeared a few times. This specimen includes other DNA sequences encoding the same CDR3. V and J are TRBV6-1 and TRBJ2-3; TRBD2 aligns across 7 bases. The CDR3 has 16 amino acids. The germline V gene encodes CDR1 MNHNS and CDR2 SASEGT. The V gene end was trimmed by 1 base and the J gene end by 6 bases; junction bases not matched to a gene: 10. CDR3 residues: CASSEGVVVGGDTQYF. CDR3 nucleotide sequence: TGTGCCAGCAGTGAAGGAGTAGTAGTCGGGGGGGATACGCAGTATTTT.

The J gene is TRBJ1-2, the V gene TRBV11-2; tentative D call: TRBD1 (6 bases). The CDR3 extends over 15 amino acids. Germline V gene sequence: CDR1 SGHAT, CDR2 FQNNGV. V lost 0 bases and J 6 bases, leaving 14 bases between the germline ends. CDR3 DNA: TGTGCCAGCAGCTTAGAGAGGGTACAGGGTAATGGCTACACCTTC. This encodes CASSLERVQGNGYTF.

The chain combines TRBV4-3 with TRBJ2-6; 7 bases line up with TRBD1. Per the germline V gene, CDR1 is LGHNA and CDR2 is YSLEER. Trimming at V came to 4 bases and at J to 0 bases, leaving 6 bases not matched to a gene. The CDR3 runs to 17 residues. The CDR3 sequence: CASSLGQLNSGANVLTF. For the CDR3, the DNA is TGCGCCAGCAGCCTGGGACAGCTGAACTCTGGGGCCAACGTCCTGACTTTC.

The V call is TRBV18, the J call TRBJ2-3; the D gene is possibly TRBD1 (6 bases). The CDR3 covers 15 residues. Germline V gene lookup returns CDR1 KGHSH and CDR2 LQKENI. The ends were cut back, 1 base at V and 4 bases at J, with 12 bases in the middle. The CDR3 protein is CASSPRLRGADTQYF. CDR3 DNA: TGTGCCAGCTCACCACGGCTCAGGGGCGCAGATACGCAGTATTTT.

This clone has just one count. The rearrangement uses TRBV7-8 and TRBJ2-7; 8 bases align to TRBD2. The CDR3 sequence is 12 residues long. V shed 6 bases and J 9 bases; nucleotides not matched to a gene: 7. CDR1 is SGHVS and CDR2 is FQNEAQ in the germline V gene. CDR3 in DNA: TGTGCCAGCAGTATCGGGGGGGGAAGGCAGTACTTC. Translating gives CASSIGGGRQYF.

Of note for this clone: A read error may account for a junction end that differs from germline. The chain is built from TRBV7-7 and TRBJ1-1; maybe TRBD1 (6 bases). The CDR3 totals 13 residues. CDR1 SSHAT and CDR2 FNYEAQ come from the germline V gene (reference sequence). The CDR3 DNA reads TGTGCTAGCAGACAGGACAGGAACACTGAAGCTTTCTTT. It is translated as CASRQDRNTEAFF.

The genes are TRBV5-6 and TRBJ1-3; D uncertain. Germline V lookup: CDR1 SGHDT, CDR2 YYEEEE. This CDR3 region has 14 residues. Trimming took off 2 bases at V and 0 bases at J, with 6 bases between the two ends. CDR3 loop: CASSFFNSGNTIYF. The CDR3 DNA is TGTGCCAGCAGCTTTTTTAACTCTGGAAACACCATATATTTT.

The rearrangement links TRBV7-9 to TRBJ2-7, with TRBD2 identical over 12 bases. Germline V gene sequence: CDR1 SEHNR, CDR2 FQNEAQ (reference sequence). V dropped 8 bases and J dropped 5; count of bases not matched to a gene: 10. The CDR3 is made up of 15 amino acids. The CDR3 DNA reads TGTGCCAGCTCCCGAACTAGCGGGAGGACTAACGAGCAGTACTTC. It yields the protein CASSRTSGRTNEQYF. Variable domain in full (rest from reference TRBV7-9 and TRBJ2-7): DTGVSQNPRHKITKRGQNVTFRCDPISEHNRLYWYRQTLGQGPEFLTYFQNEAQLEKSRLLSDRFSAERPKGSFSTLEIQRTEQGDSAMYLCASSRTSGRTNEQYFGPGTRLTVT.

The chain is built from TRBV5-4 and TRBJ2-3; 7 nucleotides align to TRBD1. Germline CDR1 and CDR2: SGHNT and YYREEE (reference sequence). This CDR3 contains 16 residues. V lost 0 bases, J lost 6 bases, and 10 bases stayed unmatched. In DNA form, the CDR3 reads TGTGCCAGCAGCTTGGTTGGAAAAGGGGGCAGGGATACGCAGTATTTT. Translation gives CASSLVGKGGRDTQYF. The variable domain in full, completed from reference TRBV5-4 and TRBJ2-3, reads ETGVTQSPTHLIKTRGQQVTLRCSSQSGHNTVSWYQQALGQGPQFIFQYYREEENGRGNFPPRFSGLQFPNYSSELNVNALELDDSALYLCASSLVGKGGRDTQYFGPGTRLTVL.

This clone was picked up one time. The chain joins TRBV7-2 to TRBJ2-2, with 7 bases aligning to TRBD2. The CDR3 spans 18 residues. The ends lost 4 bases at V and 7 bases at J; junction bases unmatched: 18. Germline V gene lookup returns CDR1 SGHTA and CDR2 FQGNSA. CDR3 protein: CASSSPGGRDYRIGELFF. The CDR3, as DNA: TGTGCCAGCAGCTCCCCCGGAGGAAGGGACTATCGTATCGGGGAGCTGTTTTTT.

This clone has a single count. V and J are TRBV7-6 and TRBJ1-4, with TRBD1 identical over 9 bases. This CDR3 has 16 residues. Germline V lookup: CDR1 SGHVS, CDR2 FNYEAQ. The trim removed 1 base at V and 0 bases at J, leaving 0 bases unmatched. Here the CDR3 DNA reads TGTGCCAGCAGCTTAGGGACAGGGGCAACTAATGAAAAACTGTTTTTT. It encodes CASSLGTGATNEKLFF.

V usage is TRBV27 and J usage is TRBJ2-1; TRBD2 matches 12 bases. CDR1 is MNHEY, CDR2 SMNVEV, per germline (reference sequence). CDR3 size: 15 residues. V shed 6 bases, J shed 4 bases, and the junction held 4 bases outside the gene matches. The chain's CDR3 is CASRPGTSGYNEQFF. The CDR3 bases are TGTGCCAGCAGACCGGGGACTAGCGGGTACAATGAGCAGTTCTTC.

V gene TRBV29-1 combines with J gene TRBJ1-1; 8 positions match TRBD1. J was trimmed by 10 bases and V by 7 bases; bases with no gene match: 14. Germline assignment: CDR1 SQVTM and CDR2 ANQGSEA. This CDR3 has 13 amino acids. In DNA form, the CDR3 reads TGCAGCGCTGCCGACAGGGGTGCAATCTCAGCTTTCTTT. Amino acids: CSAADRGAISAFF.

The chain carries TRBV6-1 and TRBJ2-2; tentatively, D is TRBD1 (5 bases). From germline, CDR1 is MNHNS and CDR2 SASEGT. With 3 bases removed from V and 3 bases from J, the gap between germline ends came to 8 bases. The CDR3 consists of 14 residues. This CDR3 is CASSDQGDTGELFF. CDR3 in DNA: TGTGCCAGCAGTGATCAGGGCGACACCGGGGAGCTGTTTTTT.

The chain carries TRBV5-1 and TRBJ2-2, with D possibly TRBD2 on 6 matching bases. V was pared by 6 bases and J by 1 base, with 13 bases between. This CDR3 spans 15 amino acids. CDR1 is SGHRS, CDR2 YFSETQ, per germline. As DNA, the CDR3 is TGCGCCAGCATGCAGGTCGGGGGGAACACCGGGGAGCTGTTTTTT. This codes for CASMQVGGNTGELFF.